These T cell receptor beta chains were read from a single sample in a study of blood T cell repertoires in COVID-19. Assay: immunoSEQ multiplex PCR; the TCRdb copy retains only in-frame clones and omits some. The sample has roughly 200,000 clones, around nine tenths seen once. Specimen: peripheral blood. These TCRs come from a man between 18 and 29 years old with active or convalescent COVID-19. Both conserved end residues are part of each CDR3. D genes are given only for firm matches. For some rows the clone size is stated as once, few or many, or as a class when expanded; others skip it.

>TRBJ2-7|TRBV6-6|-|few
TGTGCCACCTCCTCCCGGGACACGGGGATCTACGAGCAGTACTTC
CATSSRDTGIYEQYF
>TRBJ2-7|TRBV7-2|TRBD1|-
TGTGCCAGCAGGCGGACAGGGTTGGTCTCGACCTACGAGCAGTACTTC
CASRRTGLVSTYEQYF
>TRBJ2-7|TRBV7-2|TRBD2|few
TGTGCCAGCAGCTTACAGCGGGGCTACGAGCAGTACTTC
CASSLQRGYEQYF
>TRBJ2-5|TRBV12-2|-|-
TGTGCAAGTCGCTACGTAATGGGACAGAAAGAGACCCAGTACTTC
CASRYVMGQKETQYF
>TRBJ2-5|TRBV6-5|TRBD2|-
TGTGCCAGCAGTCCGACTAGCGGGAGTTTAGGGCCCCAGTACTTC
CASSPTSGSLGPQYF
>TRBJ2-1|TRBV7-9|TRBD2|-
TGTGCCAGCAGCTACCGGACTAGCGGGAGGAATGAGCAGTTCTTC
CASSYRTSGRNEQFF
>TRBJ1-3|TRBV15|-|-
TGTGCCACCAGCAGAGATTCAGGGGAATATGGAAACACCATATATTTT
CATSRDSGEYGNTIYF
>TRBJ1-2|TRBV5-6|TRBD1|-
TGTGCCAGCAGCCAGGGACAGATTAACTATGGCTACACCTTC
CASSQGQINYGYTF
>TRBJ2-5|TRBV6-5|-|once
TGTGCCAGCAGTTCCCGGGGAGAGACCCAGTACTTC
CASSSRGETQYF
>TRBJ1-6|TRBV7-9|-|once
TGTGCCAGCAGCAACGGACAGTGGTCTTCACCCCTCCACTTT
CASSNGQWSSPLHF
>TRBJ1-2|TRBV7-2|-|-
TGTGCCAGCAGCTCCCAGGACAGCCCCTATGGCTACACCTTC
CASSSQDSPYGYTF
>TRBJ2-1|TRBV6-6|TRBD2|-
TGTGCCAGCAGTTTTGCGGGGGCCTACAATGAGCAGTTCTTC
CASSFAGAYNEQFF
>TRBJ2-7|TRBV6-5|-|-
TGTGCCAGCACCCTCACTCGATACGAGCAGTACTTC
CASTLTRYEQYF
>TRBJ1-5|TRBV7-9|TRBD1|few
TGTGCCAGCAGCTCGGACAGGGGGCCCAATCAGCCCCAGCATTTT
CASSSDRGPNQPQHF
>TRBJ2-5|TRBV19|TRBD1|-
TGTGCCACACGACAGGGATCTCAAGAGACCCAGTACTTC
CATRQGSQETQYF
>TRBJ1-2|TRBV6-5|-|-
TGTGCCAGCAGTCGGACAGCCTATGGCTACACCTTC
CASSRTAYGYTF
>TRBJ2-2|TRBV19|-|-
TGTGCCAGTAACCCAAGGGGTTCTAACACCGGGGAGCTGTTTTTT
CASNPRGSNTGELFF
>TRBJ2-7|TRBV3-1/TRBV3-2|TRBD2|few
TGTGCCAGCACCTTACTAGCGTCAGCCTACGAGCAGTACTTC
CASTLLASAYEQYF
>TRBJ1-6|TRBV19|-|-
TGTGCCAGTAGTATGTCTCGGGGGGCGGATAATTCACCCCTCCACTTT
CASSMSRGADNSPLHF
>TRBJ1-2|TRBV18|TRBD1|-
TGTGCCAGCTCACCGTCGGGACAGGGAGGCTATGGCTACACCTTC
CASSPSGQGGYGYTF
>TRBJ1-1|TRBV4-1|TRBD1|few
TGCGCCAGCAGCCAAGGGGTGGGACAGACAAACACTGAAGCTTTCTTT
CASSQGVGQTNTEAFF
>TRBJ1-5|TRBV5-8|TRBD1|few
TGTGCCAGCAGCTTGGATGGGACAGGGTACAATCAGCCCCAGCATTTT
CASSLDGTGYNQPQHF
>TRBJ2-5|TRBV3-1/TRBV3-2|TRBD2|-
TGTGCCAGCAGCCCGGGACTATTGGAGACCCAGTACTTC
CASSPGLLETQYF
>TRBJ2-4|TRBV4-2|-|-
TGTGCCAGCAGCCAAGATACGGAGCTAGCCAAAAACATTCAGTACTTC
CASSQDTELAKNIQYF
>TRBJ2-7|TRBV3-1/TRBV3-2|TRBD1|-
TGTGCCAGCAGCTCCCGGGACAGGGGGCGATTTAGCGAGCAGTACTTC
CASSSRDRGRFSEQYF
>TRBJ1-2|TRBV5-4|TRBD1|-
TGTGCCAGCAGCTCGGGACAGGGGAAGACTAACTATGGCTACACCTTC
CASSSGQGKTNYGYTF
>TRBJ1-1|TRBV29-1|-|-
TGCAGCGGGGGACCCAACCGAGGGGGCACTGAAGCTTTCTTT
CSGGPNRGGTEAFF
>TRBJ2-2|TRBV2|-|few
TGTGCCAGCAGTGAAATCAGAACCGGGGAGCTGTTTTTT
CASSEIRTGELFF
>TRBJ2-5|TRBV5-1|TRBD2|-
TGCGCCAGCAGCTTGACTAGCGGGAGAACGGTAGAGACCCAGTACTTC
CASSLTSGRTVETQYF
>TRBJ1-2|TRBV3-1/TRBV3-2|TRBD1|few
TGTGCCAGCGCCCCGGGGACAGGGTTCTTTTCGTATGGCTACACCTTC
CASAPGTGFFSYGYTF
>TRBJ1-5|TRBV14|-|-
TGTGCCAGCAGCCAAGATGGCCGGAGCTTTCATCAGCCCCAGCATTTT
CASSQDGRSFHQPQHF
>TRBJ2-3|TRBV6-2/TRBV6-3|TRBD1|-
TGTGCCAGCAGTGGACAGGGGCGCGGTACGCAGTATTTT
CASSGQGRGTQYF
>TRBJ1-1|TRBV20-1|-|-
TGCAGTGCTCGGGTTTTGACTGAAGCTTTCTTT
CSARVLTEAFF
>TRBJ1-3|TRBV5-1|-|-
TGCGCCAGCAGCTTTTGGCATTTT
CASSFWHF
>TRBJ1-1|TRBV30|-|-
TGTGCCTGGAGCAAGACAGTACCCCCTGAAGCTTTCTTT
CAWSKTVPPEAFF
>TRBJ2-3|TRBV14|-|-
TGTGCCAGCAGCCAAGTCGGGACAGATACGCAGTATTTT
CASSQVGTDTQYF
>TRBJ2-1|TRBV5-1|TRBD2|-
TGCGCCAGCAGCCCCCGGGACGGGGGGGGCTTTGAGCAGTTCTTC
CASSPRDGGGFEQFF
>TRBJ2-1|TRBV7-8|TRBD2|-
TGTGCCAGCAGCTTAAGACTAGCGGGGGAGAATGAGCAGTTCTTC
CASSLRLAGENEQFF
>TRBJ2-7|TRBV3-1/TRBV3-2|-|-
TGTGCCAGCAGCCAAGGGCCAGGTGAACCCTACGAGCAGTACTTC
CASSQGPGEPYEQYF
>TRBJ2-4|TRBV11-3|TRBD1|-
TGTGCCAGCAGCTTGACAGGGGTGCCGAGCAAAAACATTCAGTACTTC
CASSLTGVPSKNIQYF
>TRBJ1-2|TRBV2|TRBD1|-
TGTGCCAGCACCACCGGGACAGGATATGGCTACACCTTC
CASTTGTGYGYTF
>TRBJ2-1|TRBV3-1/TRBV3-2|TRBD1|-
TGTGCCAGCAGCCAAGATATAGGGGGCGCCCCCTACAATGAGCAGTTCTTC
CASSQDIGGAPYNEQFF
>TRBJ1-2|TRBV5-1|-|once
TGCGCCAGCAGCTTGGATTTAGATGGCTACACCTTC
CASSLDLDGYTF
>TRBJ2-3|TRBV2|TRBD1|-
TGTGCCAGCCGGGACAGGGGGACCGATACGCAGTATTTT
CASRDRGTDTQYF
>TRBJ1-1|TRBV27|TRBD1|once
TGTGCCAGCAGTCTCCCCCCGGGACAGGGGAACACTGAAGCTTTCTTT
CASSLPPGQGNTEAFF
>TRBJ1-2|TRBV24-1|TRBD1|-
TGTGCCACCAGTTCGGGACAGGATGGCTACACCTTC
CATSSGQDGYTF
>TRBJ1-2|TRBV19|TRBD1|-
TGTGCCAGTAGTATAGTCTTCGACAGGGTAAGATCGGACGGCTACACCTTC
CASSIVFDRVRSDGYTF
>TRBJ1-5|TRBV30|-|-
TGTGCCTGGAGGCCTCCGGGGAGGGGAAATCAGCCCCAGCATTTT
CAWRPPGRGNQPQHF
>TRBJ2-7|TRBV5-1|-|-
TGCGCCAGCAGCCCAGGGGCGACTCGCGACGAGCAGTACTTC
CASSPGATRDEQYF
>TRBJ2-7|TRBV30|-|-
TGTGCCTGGAGTAGGGACTTCAACTCCTACGAGCAGTACTTC
CAWSRDFNSYEQYF
>TRBJ1-1|TRBV30|TRBD1|-
TGTGCCTGGAACAGGGGGCTGGGCACTGAAGCTTTCTTT
CAWNRGLGTEAFF
>TRBJ1-3|TRBV6-5|TRBD1|-
TGTGCCAGCAGGGGGACAGGGGCATCTGGAAACACCATATATTTT
CASRGTGASGNTIYF
>TRBJ1-1|TRBV6-5|-|-
TGTGCCAGCAGATTCACCAGTAACACTGAAGCTTTCTTT
CASRFTSNTEAFF
>TRBJ1-4|TRBV6-4|TRBD1|-
TGTGCCAGCAGTGACCAGGGAGAAGACAGGGACGATGAAAAACTGTTTTTT
CASSDQGEDRDDEKLFF